The 2 T cell receptor beta chains below come from one sample, sequenced in a study of OX40 agonist ivuxolimab in advanced cancers. Receptor amplification or capture employed the immunoSEQ multiplex PCR assay. TCRdb stores this immuneACCESS table with in-frame sequences only. Part of the clones is absent; in the studies checked, under half of the shortfall reflects unresolved V genes, and no reason is known for the rest. The sample table lists tens of thousands of clones, over 90% of them with a count of one. Together, the top ten hold 15% to 19% of the sample. The sequencing used CD4+ or CD8+ T cells sorted from blood, collected in a trial of the OX40 agonist ivuxolimab. The source of these receptors is an adult with an advanced solid tumor such as melanoma, head and neck, liver or kidney cancer.

V usage is TRBV5-6 and J usage is TRBJ1-2; D remains ambiguous. This CDR3 contains 14 residues. CDR1 is SGHDT, CDR2 YYEEEE, per germline. The ends were cut back, 0 bases at V and 5 bases at J, with 11 bases in the middle. In nucleotides, the CDR3 is TGTGCCAGCAGCTTGGATCAAGGGTGGTATGGCTACACCTTC. Translation: CASSLDQGWYGYTF.

This chain links TRBV19 with TRBJ1-5, with D perhaps TRBD1 (5 bases). The germline CDR1 and CDR2 sequences are LNHDA and SQIVND (reference sequence). This CDR3 contains 16 residues. The V end lost 1 base, the J end lost 1 base, and 11 bases lay between the germline ends. The CDR3 DNA follows: TGTGCCAGTAGTATAGGGCGGGACGCAAGCAATCAGCCCCAGCATTTT. Encoded protein: CASSIGRDASNQPQHF.